Shown below are 11 T cell receptor beta chains from a single sample sequenced in a study of shared T cell receptors in the human thymus. Sequencing used immunoSEQ multiplex PCR; TCRdb keeps in-frame clones, though not all of them. The sample shows some 640,000 clones, 70% to 90% of them seen only once. A further study also used this sample, focusing on human thymus T cells.

The sample taken for sequencing was thymocytes. These receptor sequences come from a boy in the first two years of life with a congenital heart defect.

This clone was found a few times. This sequence joins TRBV18 and TRBJ2-1; TRBD1 aligns across 7 bases. This CDR3 is 16 amino acids long. V trimming: 3 bases; J trimming: 7 bases; junction bases outside the gene matches: 12. CDR1 and CDR2 (germline): KGHSH, LQKENI. The CDR3 loop is CASSPEGAMRGNEQFF. The DNA for the CDR3 is TGTGCCAGCTCACCCGAGGGGGCAATGAGGGGGAATGAGCAGTTCTTC.

The chain employs TRBV27 and TRBJ1-3, with 8 bases matching TRBD1. This CDR3 contains 14 residues. CDR1 MNHEY and CDR2 SMNVEV come from the germline V gene (reference sequence). J was trimmed by 3 bases and V by 8 bases; bases with no gene match: 6. The DNA of the CDR3 is TGTGCCAGCTGGGACAGGCCAGATGGAAACACCATATATTTT. Amino acid sequence: CASWDRPDGNTIYF.

The V and J genes are TRBV4-3 and TRBJ2-1; no clear D gene. V lost 0 bases and J 6 bases, leaving 9 bases between the germline ends. The CDR3 is made up of 14 amino acids. The germline V gene has CDR1 LGHNA and CDR2 YSLEER. CDR3 protein: CASSQDLSVNEQFF. Written as DNA, the CDR3 is TGCGCCAGCAGCCAAGATCTGTCAGTCAATGAGCAGTTCTTC.

The chain employs TRBV11-2 and TRBJ2-5; 7 bases are a match to TRBD2. V was pared by 3 bases and J by 2 bases, with 12 bases of the junction left unmatched. This CDR3 comprises 17 residues. Germline V gene lookup returns CDR1 SGHAT and CDR2 FQNNGV. The CDR3 DNA is TGTGCCAGCAGCTTCCGGAATTCAGCGGGGAAACAAGAGACCCAGTACTTC. This sequence encodes CASSFRNSAGKQETQYF.

This rearrangement joins TRBV7-2 to TRBJ2-7; D is perhaps TRBD2 (6 bases). The CDR3 totals 14 residues. CDR1 and CDR2 (germline): SGHTA, FQGNSA. With 2 bases removed from V and 3 bases from J, the gap between germline ends came to 11 bases. The CDR3 DNA is TGTGCCAGCAGCTTATGGACGGGAGTCTACGAGCAGTACTTC. This encodes CASSLWTGVYEQYF.

The V call is TRBV19, the J call TRBJ2-6; no clear D gene. Trimming pared 5 bases from V and 0 bases from J, leaving 20 bases between. Per germline, CDR1 LNHDA and CDR2 SQIVND (reference sequence). The CDR3 is 19 residues long. CDR3 in amino acids: CASSPGCDRGDSGANVLTF. The CDR3 region has the DNA TGTGCCAGTAGTCCCGGCTGCGACCGAGGAGACTCTGGGGCCAACGTCCTGACTTTC.

V usage is TRBV28 and J usage is TRBJ2-1; 10 positions match TRBD1. Germline V gives CDR1 MDHEN, CDR2 SYDVKM. V was pared by 2 bases and J by 8 bases, with 12 bases of the junction left unmatched. This CDR3 is 17 amino acids long. The CDR3 loop reads CASSLRAVDRGWDEQFF. CDR3 bases: TGTGCCAGCAGTTTAAGGGCGGTGGACAGGGGGTGGGATGAGCAGTTCTTC.

The chain uses TRBV27 and TRBJ1-2; D gene unclear. Trimming removed 2 bases at V and 8 bases at J, with 27 bases between. Germline assignment: CDR1 MNHEY and CDR2 SMNVEV (reference sequence). The CDR3 consists of 18 residues. The DNA of the CDR3 is TGTGCCAGCAGTTTAATTCGGTTAGAGAAGCAAGGATGGAGGGGCTACACCTTC. This gives the protein CASSLIRLEKQGWRGYTF.

V gene TRBV30 combines with J gene TRBJ2-6; D may be TRBD1 (6 bases). V lost 4 bases to trimming and J lost 16 bases, with 20 bases between them. Germline V gives CDR1 GTSNPN, CDR2 SVGIG (reference sequence). This CDR3 spans 13 amino acids. The CDR3 region has the DNA TGTGCCTGGATCGCAGACAGCGAGGGGGTTCTGACTTTC. This codes for CAWIADSEGVLTF.

The J gene is TRBJ2-7, the V gene TRBV6-6; D might be TRBD1 (6 bases). The CDR3 has 12 amino acids. Germline assignment: CDR1 MNHNY and CDR2 SVGAGI (reference sequence). V dropped 7 bases and J dropped 5 bases, with 12 bases sitting between them. The CDR3 loop is CASTTGGNEQYF. As DNA, the CDR3 is TGTGCCAGCACGACAGGTGGGAACGAGCAGTACTTC.

This clone was seen a few times. The chain is built from TRBV5-6 and TRBJ1-2, with D possibly TRBD1 on 6 matching bases. Germline-derived CDR1 and CDR2 are SGHDT and YYEEEE. The CDR3 covers 12 residues. The V end lost 5 bases, the J end lost 3 bases, and 8 bases lay between the germline ends. The CDR3 nucleotides read TGTGCCAGCAGACAGGGAGACTATGGCTACACCTTC. Residues: CASRQGDYGYTF.